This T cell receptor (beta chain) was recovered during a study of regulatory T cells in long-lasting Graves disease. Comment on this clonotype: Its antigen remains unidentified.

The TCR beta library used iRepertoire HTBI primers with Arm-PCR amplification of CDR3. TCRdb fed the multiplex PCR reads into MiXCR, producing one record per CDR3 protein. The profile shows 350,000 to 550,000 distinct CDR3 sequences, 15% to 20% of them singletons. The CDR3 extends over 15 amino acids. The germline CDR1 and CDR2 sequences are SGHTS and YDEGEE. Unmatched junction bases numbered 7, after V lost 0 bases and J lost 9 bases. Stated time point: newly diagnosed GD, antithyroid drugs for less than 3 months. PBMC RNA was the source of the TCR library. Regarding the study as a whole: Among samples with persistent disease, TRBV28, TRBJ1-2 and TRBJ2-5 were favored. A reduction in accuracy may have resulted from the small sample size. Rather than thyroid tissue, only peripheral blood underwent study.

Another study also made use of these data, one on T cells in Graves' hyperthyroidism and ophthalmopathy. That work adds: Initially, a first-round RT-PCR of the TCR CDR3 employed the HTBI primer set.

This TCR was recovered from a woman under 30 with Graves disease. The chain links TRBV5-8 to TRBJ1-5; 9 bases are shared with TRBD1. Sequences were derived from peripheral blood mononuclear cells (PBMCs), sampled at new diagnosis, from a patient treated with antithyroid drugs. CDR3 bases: TGTGCCAGCAGCTTGGGGGACAGGGCCGCACCGCCCCAGCATTTT. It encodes CASSLGDRAAPPQHF. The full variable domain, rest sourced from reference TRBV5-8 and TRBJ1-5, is EAGVTQSPTHLIKTRGQQATLRCSPISGHTSVYWYQQALGLGLQFLLWYDEGEERNRGNFPPRFSGRQFPNYSSELNVNALELEDSALYLCASSLGDRAAPPQHFGDGTRLSIL.